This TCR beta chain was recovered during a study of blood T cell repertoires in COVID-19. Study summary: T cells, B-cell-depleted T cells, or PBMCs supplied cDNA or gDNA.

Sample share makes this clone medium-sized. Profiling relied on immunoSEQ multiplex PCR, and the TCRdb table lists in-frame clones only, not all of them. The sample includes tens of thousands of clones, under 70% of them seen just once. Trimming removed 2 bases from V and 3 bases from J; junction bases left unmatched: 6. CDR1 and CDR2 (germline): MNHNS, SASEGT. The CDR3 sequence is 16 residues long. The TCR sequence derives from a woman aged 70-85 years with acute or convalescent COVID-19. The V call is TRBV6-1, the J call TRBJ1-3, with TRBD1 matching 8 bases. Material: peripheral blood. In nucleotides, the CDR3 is TGTGCCAGCAGTGAAATGAGAGGACAGGGTGGAAACACCATATATTTT. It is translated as CASSEMRGQGGNTIYF.